Below, 15 T cell receptor beta chains from the same sample are listed, as sequenced in a study of T cells in tuberculosis. TCRdb's copy holds only in-frame clones and misses some; the assay was immunoSEQ multiplex PCR. The sample carries 30,000 to 35,000 clones, 80% to 95% recorded once. As to time point: new active TB diagnosis, blood taken before or within 7 days of starting treatment. The material was PBMCs, obtained at tuberculosis diagnosis. These receptors came from an adult with tuberculosis.

The gene calls are TRBV19 and TRBJ1-3; D gene ambiguous. This CDR3 is built from 15 residues. The V gene lost 6 bases and the J gene lost 0 bases, with 12 bases spanning the gap. Germline V gives CDR1 LNHDA, CDR2 SQIVND (reference sequence). DNA for the CDR3: TGTGCCAGTAGGACACACCTCATCTCTGGAAACACCATATATTTT. It yields the protein CASRTHLISGNTIYF.

The rearrangement uses TRBV10-2 and TRBJ1-1; 7 nucleotides match TRBD1. From germline, CDR1 is WSHSY and CDR2 SAAADI. This CDR3 spans 15 amino acids. The V segment lost 2 bases and the J segment 1 base; nucleotides outside the gene matches: 4. CDR3 DNA sequence: TGCGCCAGCAGTGAGGGACAGGCGCAGAACACTGAAGCTTTCTTT. It encodes CASSEGQAQNTEAFF.

This chain uses TRBV10-3 with TRBJ2-3; the match to TRBD2 covers 13 bases. CDR1 and CDR2 from the germline V gene are ENHRY and SYGVKD. This CDR3 has 15 amino acids. V was clipped by 8 bases and J by 3 bases; unmatched bases: 5. CDR3 coding DNA: TGTGCCATCCACCGGGGACTAGCGGGGACAGATACGCAGTATTTT. Protein product: CAIHRGLAGTDTQYF.

This clone occurred once. The chain recombines TRBV4-1 with TRBJ2-7; weak D call: TRBD2 (6 bases). The CDR3 length is 17 residues. Trimming pared 0 bases from V and 2 bases from J, leaving 17 bases between. Germline V CDR1 and CDR2: MGHRA, YSYEKL. CDR3 nucleotides: TGCGCCAGCAGCCAAGAAAGTCAGGGTGGAGGGGCCTACGAGCAGTACTTC. Translating gives CASSQESQGGGAYEQYF.

CDR3 sequence (DNA): TGTGCCAGCAGTGAAGAGGCGGGGGCGCATCAGCCCCAGCATTTT. It translates to CASSEEAGAHQPQHF. The chain is built from TRBV6-1 and TRBJ1-5; possible D gene TRBD1, 6 bases. Germline CDR1 MNHNS, CDR2 SASEGT. V was shortened by 1 base and J by 5 bases, with 12 bases between the two germline ends. The CDR3 consists of 15 residues.

This clone was detected only a few times. The chain links TRBV5-1 to TRBJ2-7; TRBD2 is a possible D gene (6 bases). V was trimmed by 0 bases and J by 5 bases, leaving 15 bases between them. The CDR3 covers 15 residues. CDR1 SGHRS and CDR2 YFSETQ come from the germline V gene. The CDR3 region is CASSLAGRGRDEQYF. The CDR3 bases are TGCGCCAGCAGCTTGGCCGGGCGGGGTCGGGACGAGCAGTACTTC.

This chain uses TRBV9 with TRBJ1-4; no firm D call. The CDR3 is 14 residues long. Trimming left V 4 bases short and J 6 bases short, with 13 bases between. CDR1 and CDR2 (germline): SGDLS, YYNGEE. CDR3 loop: CASSPAGWDEKLFF. For the CDR3, the DNA is TGTGCCAGCAGCCCCGCAGGATGGGATGAAAAACTGTTTTTT. Drawing the rest from reference TRBV9 and TRBJ1-4, the complete variable domain is DSGVTQTPKHLITATGQRVTLRCSPRSGDLSVYWYQQSLDQGLQFLIQYYNGEERAKGNILERFSAQQFPDLHSELNLSSLELGDSALYFCASSPAGWDEKLFFGSGTQLSVL.

The chain links TRBV4-2 to TRBJ2-2, with D perhaps TRBD2 (5 bases). V lost 4 bases to trimming and J lost 2 bases, with 8 bases between them. Germline V gene sequence: CDR1 LGHNA, CDR2 YNFKEQ. This CDR3 is 14 amino acids long. The CDR3 DNA reads TGTGCCAGCAGCCTCGGGATCAACACCGGGGAGCTGTTTTTT. This translates into CASSLGINTGELFF.

As DNA, the CDR3 is TGTGCCAGCAGCTTGGCATGGACAGGGGGCCCCCAGGTGTCGAACACTGAAGCTTTCTTT. Amino acids: CASSLAWTGGPQVSNTEAFF. J is TRBJ1-1 and V is TRBV5-5; TRBD1 matches 11 bases. Per the germline V gene, CDR1 is SGHKS and CDR2 is YYEKEE (reference sequence). The ends lost 0 bases at V and 1 base at J; junction bases unmatched: 14. This CDR3 is 20 amino acids long.

The V and J genes are TRBV6-6 and TRBJ1-2; 8 bases map to TRBD1. Trimming cost V 8 bases and J 7 bases; bases outside gene matches: 3. This CDR3 region has 11 residues. The germline V gene has CDR1 MNHNY and CDR2 SVGAGI (reference sequence). The CDR3 sequence: CASDRGGGYTF. In DNA, the CDR3 is TGTGCCAGCGACAGGGGCGGTGGCTACACCTTC.

The chain recombines TRBV2 with TRBJ2-7, with 9 bases lining up with TRBD1. The CDR3 is 12 residues long. Trimming took 6 bases from V and 6 from J; bases not matched to a gene: 3. In germline, CDR1 is SNHLY, CDR2 FYNNEI. CDR3 loop: CASREDRGEQYF. CDR3 bases: TGTGCCAGCAGGGAGGACAGGGGCGAGCAGTACTTC.

CDR3 amino acids: CSVGKGQVANYGYTF. For the CDR3, the DNA is TGCAGCGTTGGGAAGGGACAGGTAGCTAACTATGGCTACACCTTC. The V and J genes are TRBV29-1 and TRBJ1-2, with 8 bases fitting TRBD1. Germline loops: CDR1 SQVTM, CDR2 ANQGSEA. The CDR3 has 15 amino acids. J was trimmed by 0 bases and V by 4 bases; bases with no gene match: 7.

This clone was seen just once. J is TRBJ2-7 and V is TRBV27; 11 positions match TRBD1. Trimming took 5 bases from V and 7 from J; bases not matched to a gene: 7. The CDR3 loop spans 14 amino acids. CDR1 and CDR2 (germline): MNHEY, SMNVEV (reference sequence). The CDR3 DNA follows: TGTGCCAGCAGTCCTGGACAGGGGGCGCGGGAGCAGTACTTC. This codes for CASSPGQGAREQYF.

The CDR3 loop reads CASSPSGGGFQGETQYF. The CDR3 DNA reads TGCGCCAGCAGCCCCTCAGGAGGAGGATTCCAAGGGGAGACCCAGTACTTC. The chain employs TRBV4-1 and TRBJ2-5, with a possible D match to TRBD2 (5 bases). The germline CDR1 and CDR2 sequences are MGHRA and YSYEKL. The CDR3 spans 17 residues. V was trimmed by 4 bases and J by 5 bases, leaving 23 bases between them.

The chain combines TRBV6-1 with TRBJ1-2, with D unclear. Germline CDR1 reads MNHNS; CDR2 reads SASEGT. This CDR3 spans 14 amino acids. Trimming took 1 base from V and 2 from J, leaving 8 bases between them. CDR3 DNA: TGTGCCAGCAGTGAAGTATCCCGGAACTATGGCTACACCTTC. Translated: CASSEVSRNYGYTF.